These T cell receptor beta chains were read from a single sample in a study of cytomegalovirus exposure and HLA in healthy donors. Measured with immunoSEQ multiplex PCR; TCRdb has only the in-frame clones, and not every one. The sample contains tens of thousands of clones, less than 80% of which appear only once. Sequenced material: PBMCs. These receptor sequences come from a man between 25 and 39 years old in good health and CMV-seronegative. CDR3s include the opening cysteine and the closing phenylalanine or tryptophan. D genes are given only for firm matches. Size values are once, few and many counts, or a class for expanded clones, and some rows have none.

d_call	v_call	j_call	clone_size	cdr3_nt	cdr3_aa
-	TRBV30	TRBJ2-5	-	TGTGCCTGGAGTTGGGGAGTCATTCGGGGAGAGACCCAGTACTTC	CAWSWGVIRGETQYF
TRBD1	TRBV18	TRBJ1-5	-	TGTGCCAGCGGACAGGGCGAACAGCCCCAGCATTTT	CASGQGEQPQHF
TRBD2	TRBV5-1	TRBJ2-7	few	TGCGCCAGCAGCTCGGGAGGGGGGCAGAGCTCCTACGAGCAGTACTTC	CASSSGGGQSSYEQYF
-	TRBV4-3	TRBJ1-1	-	TGCGCCAGCAGTCGGCTACCGGGGAACACTGAAGCTTTCTTT	CASSRLPGNTEAFF
TRBD1	TRBV28	TRBJ1-4	few	TGTGCCAGCGAGGGGGCGGGTAATGAAAAACTGTTTTTT	CASEGAGNEKLFF
-	TRBV4-2	TRBJ2-3	-	TGTGCCAGCAGCCAAGCACCCTCAGGGTACACAGATACGCAGTATTTT	CASSQAPSGYTDTQYF
TRBD1	TRBV28	TRBJ1-6	few	TGTGCCAGCAGGACTACAGGGGAAGGCAATTCACCCCTCCACTTT	CASRTTGEGNSPLHF
TRBD1	TRBV27	TRBJ2-7	-	TGTGCCAGCAGTTTACCCGGACAGGGGAGGTACGAGCAGTACTTC	CASSLPGQGRYEQYF
TRBD1	TRBV5-1	TRBJ1-5	-	TGCGCCAGCAGCTTAGGGACAGTACCCAATCAGCCCCAGCATTTT	CASSLGTVPNQPQHF
-	TRBV19	TRBJ1-1	-	TGTGCCAGCCGGGGGGGAGCGAACACTGAAGCTTTCTTT	CASRGGANTEAFF
TRBD2	TRBV14	TRBJ2-5	-	TGTGCCAGCAGCCGCGCACTAGCGGGAGAAGCGAAGACCCAGTACTTC	CASSRALAGEAKTQYF
-	TRBV7-9	TRBJ1-1	-	TGTGCCAGCAGGTCCCACGGAGGGACTGAAGCTTTCTTT	CASRSHGGTEAFF
TRBD1	TRBV18	TRBJ1-1	-	TGTGCCAGCTCACCGCTGACAGGGTTTGTTGAAGCTTTCTTT	CASSPLTGFVEAFF
-	TRBV10-3	TRBJ1-4	few	TGTGCCATCAGTGAGTCGGGGCAGGCCCATGAAAAACTGTTTTTT	CAISESGQAHEKLFF
TRBD1	TRBV6-4	TRBJ1-2	few	TGTGCCAGCAGTGAGACAGGGGACGCCTATGGCTACACCTTC	CASSETGDAYGYTF
TRBD2	TRBV11-2	TRBJ2-2	-	TGTGCCAGCAGAGCCTGGGGTCTAGCGGGACCCGGGGAGCTGTTTTTT	CASRAWGLAGPGELFF
-	TRBV27	TRBJ1-5	few	TGTGCCAGCAGTTTTATTAATCAGCCCCAGCATTTT	CASSFINQPQHF
TRBD2	TRBV4-1	TRBJ2-1	few	TGCGCCAGCAGCGTCACTAGCGGGAGATCAGACAATGAGCAGTTCTTC	CASSVTSGRSDNEQFF
-	TRBV5-4	TRBJ2-1	-	TGTGCCAGCAGTCCGGGTGAGGGAATAGGGCAGTTCTTC	CASSPGEGIGQFF
TRBD1	TRBV7-2	TRBJ1-1	few	TGTGCCAGCAGCCTGGGACAGGGGGGCGTGGGCACTGAAGCTTTCTTT	CASSLGQGGVGTEAFF
-	TRBV4-2	TRBJ1-2	-	TGTGCCAGCAGCCAAGAGTCTCAGCAGACGACAGGCTACACCTTC	CASSQESQQTTGYTF
-	TRBV6-4	TRBJ2-3	-	TGTGCCAGCAGTGACGGGGGCGGCACAGATACGCAGTATTTT	CASSDGGGTDTQYF
-	TRBV27	TRBJ2-6	-	TGTGCCAGTACCCCACAGGGCTCTGGGGCCAACGTCCTGACTTTC	CASTPQGSGANVLTF
-	TRBV27	TRBJ2-7	-	TGTGCCAGCAGTTTGACAGGAGCCTACGAGCAGTACTTC	CASSLTGAYEQYF
-	TRBV9	TRBJ2-7	-	TGTGCCAGCAGCCCCTATGATAGGGGGGGCTACGAGCAGTACTTC	CASSPYDRGGYEQYF
-	TRBV10-1	TRBJ1-5	-	TGCGCCAATAGAGGGAGTGGTTATAGCAATCAGCCCCAGCATTTT	CANRGSGYSNQPQHF
-	TRBV30	TRBJ1-1	-	TGTGCCCGATGGGGGGGCTCCGGCAACACTGAAGCTTTCTTT	CARWGGSGNTEAFF
-	TRBV4-1	TRBJ2-2	-	TGCGCCAGCAGGAGCTACACCGGGGAGCTGTTTTTT	CASRSYTGELFF
-	TRBV27	TRBJ1-5	-	TGTGCCAGCAGTCCTTCAGGGGTCAATCAGCCCCAGCATTTT	CASSPSGVNQPQHF
TRBD1	TRBV6-5	TRBJ1-1	-	TGTGCCAGCAGGACAGGGGGCGCGTGGAACACTGAAGCTTTCTTT	CASRTGGAWNTEAFF
TRBD2	TRBV29-1	TRBJ2-1	-	TGCAGCGTCCTCTTAGCGGGAGCTCGTGAGCAGTTCTTC	CSVLLAGAREQFF
-	TRBV18	TRBJ2-7	few	TGTGCCAGCTCACCACTGGCTAAGAGGGGGTTCTCCTACGAGCAGTACTTC	CASSPLAKRGFSYEQYF
TRBD2	TRBV29-1	TRBJ2-7	-	TGCAGCGCCGCCCAACTAGCGCCTTACGAGCAGTACTTC	CSAAQLAPYEQYF
-	TRBV7-6	TRBJ1-2	-	TGTGCCAGCAGCTCTTTTGCGCGGGGGTCCAACTATGGCTACACCTTC	CASSSFARGSNYGYTF
TRBD2	TRBV27	TRBJ2-5	-	TGTGCCAGCAGCTTAAGAGGGCTAGCGGAAGAGACCCAGTACTTC	CASSLRGLAEETQYF
-	TRBV5-6	TRBJ1-5	-	TGTGCCAGCAGCTTACAGGGCCACCAGCCCCAGCATTTT	CASSLQGHQPQHF
-	TRBV29-1	TRBJ1-6	-	TGCAGCGTTGAAGATCTTCGGCAGGTTAAATCACCCCTCCACTTT	CSVEDLRQVKSPLHF
TRBD1	TRBV29-1	TRBJ2-3	-	TGCAGCGTTAGGACAGGTTTAATAGATACGCAGTATTTT	CSVRTGLIDTQYF
-	TRBV29-1	TRBJ1-1	-	TGCAGCGTTGTATCTTATTCGGACACTGAAGCTTTCTTT	CSVVSYSDTEAFF
TRBD1	TRBV4-2	TRBJ2-3	-	TGTGCCAGCAGCCAAAGGGACAGGGGTGCAGATACGCAGTATTTT	CASSQRDRGADTQYF
TRBD1	TRBV29-1	TRBJ1-2	-	TGCAGCGTTGAAGATGGGACAGATAACTATGGCTACACCTTC	CSVEDGTDNYGYTF
-	TRBV6-1	TRBJ1-2	-	TGTGCCAGCAGTGAAACGGGGTCTTATGGCTACACCTTC	CASSETGSYGYTF
-	TRBV10-3	TRBJ1-5	-	TGTGCCATCAGTGAGAGGGACATCAATCAGCCCCAGCATTTT	CAISERDINQPQHF
-	TRBV29-1	TRBJ2-1	few	TGCAGCGCGCCGGCAGGTGGGGGCGGGTATGAGCAGTTCTTC	CSAPAGGGGYEQFF
TRBD1	TRBV18	TRBJ2-1	-	TGTGCCAGCTCAACCACTGGGGACAGATACAATGAGCAGTTCTTC	CASSTTGDRYNEQFF
TRBD1	TRBV6-6	TRBJ1-3	-	TGTGCCAGCAGTCGACGGACAGGCAACTCTGGAAACACCATATATTTT	CASSRRTGNSGNTIYF
-	TRBV29-1	TRBJ2-1	-	TGCAGCGTAGAAAGACAGGAAGCCAATGAGCAGTTCTTC	CSVERQEANEQFF
-	TRBV30	TRBJ2-7	-	TGTGCCTGGATACGGTCAGGGCCCTACGAGCAGTACTTC	CAWIRSGPYEQYF
TRBD1	TRBV5-1	TRBJ2-1	-	TGCGCCAGCAGCCTTGACAGGGCGGACAATGAGCAGTTCTTC	CASSLDRADNEQFF